Detailed here is one TCR beta chain. Its antigen has not been determined. No base quality information exists; no much larger clone differs at one position. The entry originates in a study of blood T cell repertoires in COVID-19 (TCRdb year 2020). In terms of the full investigation: Samples from collaborators originated in the United States, Italy and Spain and spanned both the acute and convalescent phases of COVID-19. The prospective study material was composed of cDNA or gDNA derived from T cells, B-cell-depleted T cells, or PBMCs. Deeply sampled blood TCRbeta repertoires from subjects exposed to, actively infected with, or recovered from COVID-19 were included in the dataset. The repertoires were released in a freely available public database intended as a resource for research on the immune response to SARS-CoV-2. The samples were drawn from the first 160 participants of the ongoing ImmuneRACE study and from roughly 1,300 subjects provided by 6 global collaborators. A de-identified subject ID, COVID-19 status, age in years and sex were almost always included in the sample metadata. Where available, HLA class I and class II types were taken from metadata supplied by the sample provider and were not determined by assay-based typing. The paper as a whole reports these results and caveats: The amount of clinical and demographic metadata varied by source and participant and was provided uncurated.

Each collaborating institution followed its own protocols to collect whole blood in K2EDTA tubes. For TCRbeta analysis, collaborators shipped samples as frozen whole blood, isolated PBMCs, or DNA extracted from either of those sample types. The immunoSEQ Assay, a bias-controlled multiplex PCR, was used to amplify TCRbeta CDR3 regions from genomic DNA. In the original analysis: The number of nucleated cells in each sample was estimated by amplification of reference gene primers within the assay. Sequence reads were collapsed and filtered to measure the absolute abundance of every unique TCRbeta CDR3 rearrangement. For each sample, productive Simpson clonality was calculated as the square root of Simpson's diversity index across productive rearrangements. In its TCRdb copy, this immuneACCESS table keeps in-frame sequences only and misses some clones. Where compared with another copy, unresolved V genes explain less than half of these, and the others have no known cause. That table gives V, J and clone size, and the DNA gave D and trimming. The sample table shows roughly 120,000 clones, and almost 85% are seen once. The top ten clones comprise roughly 7% of the sample.

V is cut by 1 base and J by 0 bases, and the space between the germline ends is 4 bases. The germline V gene yields ENHRY for CDR1 and SYGVKD for CDR2. CDR3 length: 14 amino acids, cysteine to phenylalanine. Only the CDR3 portion is preserved as DNA: 42 bases, with reading frame beginning at the first base. In this chain, TRBV10-3 is recombined with TRBJ1-5; no D segment can be confidently identified. The TCR originated in a man aged 65 to 85 with active or convalescent COVID-19. Sequenced sample: peripheral blood. For the CDR3, the sequence is CAISEYSSNQPQHF. The DNA sequence is TGTGCCATCAGTGAGTACAGTAGCAATCAGCCCCAGCATTTT.